This T cell receptor beta chain appears in the sequencing data of a study of blood T cell repertoires in COVID-19. CDR1 and CDR2 (germline): SGDLS, YYNGEE. V lost 0 bases and J 10 bases, leaving 11 bases between the germline ends. This CDR3 has 14 residues. Some clones are missing from TCRdb's copy, which holds only in-frame ones; the method was immunoSEQ multiplex PCR. The sample lists some 100,000 clones, 88% occurring once. The sequence was obtained from a man in his fifties or sixties with COVID-19, enrolled during active disease. The gene calls are TRBV9 and TRBJ1-6, with D unclear. Sequenced input: peripheral blood. Here the CDR3 reads CASSVGDKLSPLHF. The CDR3 region has the DNA TGTGCCAGCAGCGTAGGAGACAAATTGTCACCCCTCCACTTT.